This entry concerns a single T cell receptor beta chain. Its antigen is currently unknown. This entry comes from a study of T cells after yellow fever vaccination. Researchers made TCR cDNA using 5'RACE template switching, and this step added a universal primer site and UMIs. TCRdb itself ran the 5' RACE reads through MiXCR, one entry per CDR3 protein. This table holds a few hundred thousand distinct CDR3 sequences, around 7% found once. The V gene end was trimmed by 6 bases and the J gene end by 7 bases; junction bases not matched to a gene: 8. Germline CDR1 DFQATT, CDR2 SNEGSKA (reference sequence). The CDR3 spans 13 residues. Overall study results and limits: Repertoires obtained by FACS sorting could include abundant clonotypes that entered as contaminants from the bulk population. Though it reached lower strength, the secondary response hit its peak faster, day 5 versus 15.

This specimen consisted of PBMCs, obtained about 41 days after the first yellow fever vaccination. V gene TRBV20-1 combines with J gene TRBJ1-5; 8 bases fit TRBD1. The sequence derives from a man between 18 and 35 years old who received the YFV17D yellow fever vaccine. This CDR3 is CSAAQGGRQPQHF. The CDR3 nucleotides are TGCAGTGCCGCACAGGGGGGGAGGCAGCCCCAGCATTTT.